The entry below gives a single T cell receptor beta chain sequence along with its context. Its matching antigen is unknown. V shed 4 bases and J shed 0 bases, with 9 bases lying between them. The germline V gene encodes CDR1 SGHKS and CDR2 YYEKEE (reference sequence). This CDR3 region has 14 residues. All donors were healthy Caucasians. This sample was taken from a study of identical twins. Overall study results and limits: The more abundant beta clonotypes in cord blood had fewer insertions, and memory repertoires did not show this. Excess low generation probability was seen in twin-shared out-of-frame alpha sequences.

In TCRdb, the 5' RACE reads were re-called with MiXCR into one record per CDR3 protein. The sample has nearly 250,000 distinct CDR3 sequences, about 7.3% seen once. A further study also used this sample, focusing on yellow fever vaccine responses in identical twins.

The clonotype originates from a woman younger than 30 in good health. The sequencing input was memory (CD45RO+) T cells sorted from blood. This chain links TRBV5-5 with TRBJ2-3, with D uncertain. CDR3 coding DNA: TGTGCCAGCAGCCAGTGGGGAAGCACAGATACGCAGTATTTT. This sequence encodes CASSQWGSTDTQYF.